Listed here are 4 T cell receptor beta chains from one sample, sequenced in a study of T cells in Graves' hyperthyroidism and ophthalmopathy (dated by TCRdb to 2018 to 2020). Library construction relied on multiplex PCR. Instrument used: Illumina HiSeq 2000. TCR beta CDR3 regions were amplified from RNA transcripts. The TCR CDR3 was subjected to a first round of RT-PCR using the HTBI primer set and the Qiagen OneStep RT-PCR kit. TCRdb trimmed public reads at Q25 via fastp, called clones via MiXCR and kept in-frame beta chains. Under each unique CDR3 protein, matching rows form one entry showing the most common genes and DNA. Counted in this sample were 700,000 or so distinct CDR3 sequences; about 14% of them appeared once. The ten largest make up roughly an eighth of the sample. The specimen sequenced was blood. The receptors were sampled from a woman aged 45-65 years with Graves' ophthalmopathy.

This clonotype came up a few times. With a much larger clone just one base away, this may be a read error. The chain recombines TRBV28 with TRBJ2-7; 7 nucleotides agree with TRBD2. This CDR3 comprises 12 residues. Trimming at V came to 6 bases and at J to 5 bases, leaving 4 bases not matched to a gene. Germline CDR1 is MDHEN and CDR2 is SYDVKM. CDR3 protein: CASRGGSDEQYF. For the CDR3, the DNA is TGTGCCAGCAGGGGGGGGTCCGACGAGCAGTACTTC.

In DNA, the CDR3 is TGTGCCAGCAGTAAGCCGGGACACCGGAACACTGAAGCTTTCTTT. It codes for CASSKPGHRNTEAFF. This chain links TRBV12-3 or TRBV12-4 with TRBJ1-1; D perhaps matches TRBD1 (6 bases). With 5 bases removed from V and 1 base from J, the gap between germline ends came to 14 bases. The CDR3 totals 15 residues.

The V gene is TRBV19, the J gene TRBJ1-1, with 7 bases that match TRBD1. The germline V gene encodes CDR1 LNHDA and CDR2 SQIVND (reference sequence). This CDR3 has 15 amino acids. Trimming took 5 bases from V and 3 from J; bases not matched to a gene: 9. This CDR3 reads CASSPYRGVDTEAFF. CDR3 DNA: TGTGCCAGTAGTCCATACAGGGGAGTCGACACTGAAGCTTTCTTT.

This chain joins TRBV25-1 and TRBJ1-2, with 10 bases matching TRBD1. The J segment lost 4 bases and the V segment lost 4 bases, leaving 6 bases of the junction unmatched. CDR3 length: 15 amino acids. The germline gives CDR1 MGHDK, CDR2 SYGVNS. CDR3 sequence: CASSGGQGMAYGYTF. CDR3 in DNA: TGTGCCAGCAGTGGGGGACAGGGGATGGCCTATGGCTACACCTTC.